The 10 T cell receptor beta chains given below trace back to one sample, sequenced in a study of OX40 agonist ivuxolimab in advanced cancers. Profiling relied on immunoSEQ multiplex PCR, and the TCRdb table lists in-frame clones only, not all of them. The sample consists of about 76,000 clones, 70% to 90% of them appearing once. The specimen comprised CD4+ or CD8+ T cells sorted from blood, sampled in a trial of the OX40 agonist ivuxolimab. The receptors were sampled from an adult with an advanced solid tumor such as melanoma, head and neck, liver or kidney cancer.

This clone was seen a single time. As DNA, the CDR3 is TGTGCCAGCTCAGCAGGGGGGGACTATGGCTACACCTTC. This gives the protein CASSAGGDYGYTF. The chain recombines TRBV18 with TRBJ1-2, with 7 bases fitting TRBD1. Germline V lookup: CDR1 KGHSH, CDR2 LQKENI. After removal of 5 bases from V and 3 bases from J, the junction contained 3 bases not matched to a gene. The CDR3 is 13 amino acids.

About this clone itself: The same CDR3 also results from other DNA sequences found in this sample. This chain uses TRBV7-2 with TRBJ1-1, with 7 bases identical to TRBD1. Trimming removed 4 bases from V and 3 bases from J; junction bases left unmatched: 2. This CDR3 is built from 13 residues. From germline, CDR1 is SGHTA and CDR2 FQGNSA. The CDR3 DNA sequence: TGTGCCAGCAGCTCCCAGGGGGACACTGAAGCTTTCTTT. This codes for CASSSQGDTEAFF. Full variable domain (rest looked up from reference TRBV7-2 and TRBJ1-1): GAGVSQSPSNKVTEKGKDVELRCDPISGHTALYWYRQSLGQGLEFLIYFQGNSAPDKSGLPSDRFSAERTGGSVSTLTIQRTQQEDSAVYLCASSSQGDTEAFFGQGTRLTVV.

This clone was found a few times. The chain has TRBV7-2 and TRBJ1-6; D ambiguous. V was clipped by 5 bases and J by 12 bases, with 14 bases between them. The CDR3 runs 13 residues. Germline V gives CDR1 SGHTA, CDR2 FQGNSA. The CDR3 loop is CASSPRRERPLHF. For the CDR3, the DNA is TGTGCCAGCAGCCCTCGGAGGGAAAGACCCCTCCACTTT.

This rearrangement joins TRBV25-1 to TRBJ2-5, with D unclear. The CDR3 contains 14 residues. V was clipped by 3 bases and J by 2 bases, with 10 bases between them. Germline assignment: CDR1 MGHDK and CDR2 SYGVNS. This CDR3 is CASSDPWGQETQYF. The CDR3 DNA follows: TGTGCCAGCAGTGACCCGTGGGGACAAGAGACCCAGTACTTC.

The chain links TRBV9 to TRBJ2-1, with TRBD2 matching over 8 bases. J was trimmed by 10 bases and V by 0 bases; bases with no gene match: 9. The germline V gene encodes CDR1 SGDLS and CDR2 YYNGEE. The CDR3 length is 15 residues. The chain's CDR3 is CASSVAGGRFGEQFF. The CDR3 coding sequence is TGTGCCAGCAGCGTAGCGGGGGGGCGGTTTGGGGAGCAGTTCTTC.

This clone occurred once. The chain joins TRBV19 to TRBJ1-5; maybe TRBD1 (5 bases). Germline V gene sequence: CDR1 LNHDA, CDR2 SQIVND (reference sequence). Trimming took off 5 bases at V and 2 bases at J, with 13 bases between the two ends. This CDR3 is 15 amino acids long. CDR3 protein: CASSLGQGGNQPQHF. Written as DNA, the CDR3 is TGTGCCAGTAGTTTGGGGCAGGGTGGCAATCAGCCCCAGCATTTT.

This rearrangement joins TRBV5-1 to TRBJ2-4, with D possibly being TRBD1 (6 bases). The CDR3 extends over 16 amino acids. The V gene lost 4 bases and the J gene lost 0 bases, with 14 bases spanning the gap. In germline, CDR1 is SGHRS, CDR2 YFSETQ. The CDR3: CASSNGQSLAKNIQYF. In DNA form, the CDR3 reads TGCGCCAGCAGCAACGGACAGTCCTTAGCCAAAAACATTCAGTACTTC.

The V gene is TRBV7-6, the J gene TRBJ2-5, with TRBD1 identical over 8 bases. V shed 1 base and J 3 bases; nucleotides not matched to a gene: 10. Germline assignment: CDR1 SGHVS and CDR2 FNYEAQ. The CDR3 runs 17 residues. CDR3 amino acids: CASSLVLRGQVEETQYF. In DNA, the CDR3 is TGTGCCAGCAGCTTAGTACTCAGGGGGCAGGTCGAAGAGACCCAGTACTTC.

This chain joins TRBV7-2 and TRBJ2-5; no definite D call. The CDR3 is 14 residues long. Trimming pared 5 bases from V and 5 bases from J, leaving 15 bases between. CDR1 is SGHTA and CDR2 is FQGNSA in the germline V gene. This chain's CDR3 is CASSAARARETQYF. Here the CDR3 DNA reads TGTGCCAGCAGCGCGGCCCGGGCCCGGGAGACCCAGTACTTC.

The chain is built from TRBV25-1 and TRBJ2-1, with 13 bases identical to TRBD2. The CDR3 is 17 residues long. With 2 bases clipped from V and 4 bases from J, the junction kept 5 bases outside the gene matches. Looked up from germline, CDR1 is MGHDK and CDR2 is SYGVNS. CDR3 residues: CASSEGGGLAGYNEQFF. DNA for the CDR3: TGTGCCAGCAGTGAAGGAGGGGGACTAGCGGGGTACAATGAGCAGTTCTTC.